These T cell receptor beta chains were read from a single sample in a study of control samples from healthy donors and cancer patients. Libraries were prepared by immunoSEQ multiplex PCR; TCRdb keeps only in-frame clonotypes and omits some of them. The repertoire includes more than 85,000 clones, about 92% of them detected once, and about 2.5% sits in the top ten. Sequenced material: blood. These receptors came from a young woman in good health. Both conserved end residues are part of each CDR3. Fields, in order: D gene, V gene, J gene, CDR3 protein. D genes are given only for firm matches.

TRBD2	TRBV6-5	TRBJ2-5	CASKDGAGEETQYF
-	TRBV3-1/TRBV3-2	TRBJ1-5	CASSHNQPQHF
TRBD2	TRBV5-4	TRBJ2-1	CASSLGSGATYNEQFF
-	TRBV19	TRBJ1-2	CASRNLRGVDYGYTF
-	TRBV5-1	TRBJ2-5	CASSARRGETQYF
-	TRBV23-1	TRBJ1-5	CASSRPSPQHF
TRBD1	TRBV5-1	TRBJ1-1	CASTSGGMDTEAFF
-	TRBV19	TRBJ1-3	CASSMGAGISGNTIYF
-	TRBV7-2	TRBJ2-2	CASGHMNTGELFF
-	TRBV7-9	TRBJ1-2	CASSQGRVESGYTF
-	TRBV12-2	TRBJ1-4	CASRLVFSEGMMGLFF
-	TRBV19	TRBJ2-3	CASQMRGLDTQYF
TRBD1	TRBV7-9	TRBJ2-7	CASSPGQGVFYEQYF
TRBD1	TRBV10-3	TRBJ1-4	CAIRDQGAGEKLFF
TRBD1	TRBV28	TRBJ1-2	CASYFPGGPHYGYTF
TRBD1	TRBV7-2	TRBJ1-1	CASSLVGRGAAEAFF
-	TRBV7-9	TRBJ1-4	CASSLIKPEQLFF
-	TRBV9	TRBJ1-1	CASSVVPQTDTEAFF
-	TRBV12-3/TRBV12-4	TRBJ2-1	CASRYRVDEQFF
-	TRBV30	TRBJ1-2	CAWGRGYGYTF
TRBD1	TRBV7-2	TRBJ1-6	CASSFTHRGSSYNSPLHF
-	TRBV28	TRBJ1-3	CASSLLGSSGNTIYF
-	TRBV4-1	TRBJ2-2	CASSPGTGELFF
-	TRBV9	TRBJ1-3	CASSASGVPGNTIYF
-	TRBV12-3/TRBV12-4	TRBJ2-3	CASRQSGTDTQYF
TRBD1	TRBV3-1/TRBV3-2	TRBJ1-5	CASSQAPTGVSAQHF
TRBD1	TRBV10-3	TRBJ1-1	CAIGDRTGTEAFF
-	TRBV30	TRBJ1-1	CAWSVKSLNTEAFF
-	TRBV3-1/TRBV3-2	TRBJ1-1	CASSPTTGTEAFF
-	TRBV6-2/TRBV6-3	TRBJ2-1	CASSSGTLSNEQFF
-	TRBV6-5	TRBJ1-4	CASRTSMGFNEKLFF
-	TRBV7-2	TRBJ1-1	CASSVNPGDTEAFF
-	TRBV30	TRBJ2-7	CAWNEQYF
TRBD1	TRBV6-5	TRBJ1-5	CASSLRTGGGNQPQHF
-	TRBV3-1/TRBV3-2	TRBJ2-2	CASSLVSNTGELFF
-	TRBV5-1	TRBJ1-3	CASSFGNSGNTIYF
TRBD1	TRBV7-9	TRBJ2-7	CASSTEGQYYEQYF
-	TRBV7-7	TRBJ2-1	CASSLGSYNEQFF
TRBD1	TRBV25-1	TRBJ2-7	CASRTGGYEQYF
-	TRBV14	TRBJ2-1	CASSQVPRSQFF
TRBD2	TRBV15	TRBJ2-1	CATSREGREGRRLNEQFF
TRBD2	TRBV30	TRBJ2-7	CAWSAGPLAGVSYEQYF
TRBD2	TRBV6-6	TRBJ2-7	CASSRPGLAGLHSYEQYF
-	TRBV9	TRBJ1-2	CASSTLYGYTF
-	TRBV12-3/TRBV12-4	TRBJ1-1	CASSPRNTEAFF
-	TRBV1	TRBJ2-5	CTSVTQYF
TRBD2	TRBV7-7	TRBJ2-5	CASSLFPSGGARKETQYF
-	TRBV7-3	TRBJ2-2	CASSLTGSGTGELFF
TRBD2	TRBV6-2/TRBV6-3	TRBJ2-7	CASSYGTSSYEQYF
-	TRBV6-2/TRBV6-3	TRBJ2-1	CASSSPPVWTEVDNEQFF
-	TRBV4-2	TRBJ1-2	CASSQDVGSGGYTF
-	TRBV3-1/TRBV3-2	TRBJ1-3	CASSQVFRAQTGNTIYF
-	TRBV30	TRBJ1-2	CAWGIQGWGYTF
TRBD1	TRBV7-9	TRBJ1-3	CASSPGQGRDTIYF
-	TRBV6-5	TRBJ1-5	CASRPLSPLDQPQHF
-	TRBV12-5	TRBJ1-3	CASAEQGSGNTIYF